A single sample gave rise to the 32 T cell receptor beta chains below, sequenced in a study of blood T cell repertoires in COVID-19. Sequenced by immunoSEQ multiplex PCR; TCRdb stores in-frame clones only, minus some. This table has about 380,000 clones, roughly 87% appearing once. Material: PBMCs or T cells enriched from blood (not recorded which). The receptors were sampled from a woman aged 25 to 45 who had recovered from COVID-19.

The J gene is TRBJ2-7, the V gene TRBV5-6; 8 bases match TRBD1. CDR3 length: 15 residues. CDR1 and CDR2 (germline): SGHDT, YYEEEE. Losses at the gene ends were 5 bases for V and 3 bases for J; bases not matched to a gene: 10. The CDR3 DNA is TGTGCCAGCAGAGCTGGGGGGACAGGCCTCTACGAGCAGTACTTC. It translates to CASRAGGTGLYEQYF. The variable domain in full, completed from reference TRBV5-6 and TRBJ2-7, reads DAGVTQSPTHLIKTRGQQVTLRCSPKSGHDTVSWYQQALGQGPQFIFQYYEEEERQRGNFPDRFSGHQFPNYSSELNVNALLLGDSALYLCASRAGGTGLYEQYFGPGTRLTVT.

The chain links TRBV11-1 to TRBJ2-1; 13 positions agree with TRBD2. Germline CDR1 reads SGHAT; CDR2 reads FQDESV (reference sequence). This CDR3 region has 17 residues. Trimming removed 0 bases from V and 6 bases from J; junction bases left unmatched: 5. CDR3 sequence reads: CASSLAFGTSGINEQFF. CDR3 coding DNA: TGTGCCAGCAGCTTAGCCTTCGGGACTAGCGGGATCAATGAGCAGTTCTTC.

This clone was detected once. The chain employs TRBV27 and TRBJ2-3, with a weak D call TRBD2 (6 bases). The CDR3 is 15 residues long. Per the germline V gene, CDR1 is MNHEY and CDR2 is SMNVEV (reference sequence). V shed 5 bases and J shed 2 bases, with 14 bases lying between them. The CDR3: CASSRTTFDTDTQYF. In DNA form, the CDR3 reads TGTGCCAGCAGTCGGACTACCTTTGACACAGATACGCAGTATTTT.

CDR3 nucleotides: TGTGCCAGCAGTTTAAGGGGACACCTGTACGAGCAGTACTTC. Translated: CASSLRGHLYEQYF. V usage is TRBV6-5 and J usage is TRBJ2-7; possibly TRBD1 for D (6 bases). Trimming took off 4 bases at V and 4 bases at J, with 14 bases between the two ends. Germline lookup yields CDR1 MNHEY and CDR2 SVGAGI. The CDR3 consists of 14 residues.

The rearrangement links TRBV28 to TRBJ1-1; D ambiguous. Trimming left V 2 bases short and J 3 bases short, with 10 bases between. The CDR3 runs 14 residues. CDR1 and CDR2 from the germline V gene are MDHEN and SYDVKM. CDR3 bases: TGTGCCAGCAGTTTACTGCAGGAGGACACTGAAGCTTTCTTT. It encodes CASSLLQEDTEAFF. Variable domain in full (rest from reference TRBV28 and TRBJ1-1): DVKVTQSSRYLVKRTGEKVFLECVQDMDHENMFWYRQDPGLGLRLIYFSYDVKMKEKGDIPEGYSVSREKKERFSLILESASTNQTSMYLCASSLLQEDTEAFFGQGTRLTVV.

This clone came up a few times. V and J are TRBV5-5 and TRBJ2-2; D is perhaps TRBD1 (6 bases). This CDR3 has 18 amino acids. Germline CDR1 and CDR2: SGHKS and YYEKEE (reference sequence). Trimming removed 3 bases at V and 0 bases at J, with 18 bases between. The CDR3, as DNA: TGTGCCAGCAGCTCGATCACCCGATGGACAGCGAACACCGGGGAGCTGTTTTTT. Its protein product is CASSSITRWTANTGELFF. Complete variable domain (other parts from reference TRBV5-5 and TRBJ2-2): DAGVTQSPTHLIKTRGQQVTLRCSPISGHKSVSWYQQVLGQGPQFIFQYYEKEERGRGNFPDRFSARQFPNYSSELNVNALLLGDSALYLCASSSITRWTANTGELFFGEGSRLTVL.

The CDR3 DNA follows: TGTGCCAGCAGCTCACCCAAACAGGGGTATAGCAATCAGCCCCAGCATTTT. It yields the protein CASSSPKQGYSNQPQHF. This chain connects TRBV7-3 to TRBJ1-5; 7 nucleotides match TRBD1. CDR1 and CDR2 from the germline V gene are SGHTA and FQGTGA. Trimming took 4 bases from V and 0 from J; bases not matched to a gene: 9. This CDR3 region has 17 residues.

This clone was observed once. The genes are TRBV6-1 and TRBJ2-1; D is perhaps TRBD1 (6 bases). This CDR3 contains 15 residues. The V and J ends lost 1 base and 5 bases respectively, with 12 bases between them. Germline assignment: CDR1 MNHNS and CDR2 SASEGT. The CDR3 DNA sequence: TGTGCCAGCAGTGAAGGGCAGGGGCCCCACAATGAGCAGTTCTTC. Translating it yields CASSEGQGPHNEQFF.

This clone was observed a single time. The sample carries other DNA sequences with the same CDR3. The CDR3 protein is CASSLGASYEQYF. The CDR3 nucleotides are TGTGCCAGCAGTTTGGGCGCTTCCTACGAGCAGTACTTC. The chain couples TRBV27 to TRBJ2-7, with D hard to call. Trimming removed 3 bases at V and 1 base at J, with 7 bases between. Germline CDR1 is MNHEY and CDR2 is SMNVEV (reference sequence). This CDR3 contains 13 residues.

CDR3 amino acids: CASSPENRPLYEQYF. CDR3 in DNA: TGTGCCAGCAGCCCGGAGAACAGGCCTCTCTACGAGCAGTACTTC. This sequence joins TRBV3-1 (or the pseudogene TRBV3-2) and TRBJ2-7; the D gene is possibly TRBD1 (5 bases). Trimming took off 4 bases at V and 3 bases at J, with 16 bases between the two ends. From germline, CDR1 is LGHDT and CDR2 YNNKEL (reference sequence). There are 15 residues in the CDR3.

The chain uses TRBV27 and TRBJ2-7, with a tentative D call TRBD1 (6 bases). CDR1 and CDR2 (germline): MNHEY, SMNVEV (reference sequence). This CDR3 is 12 amino acids long. The V and J ends lost 8 bases and 3 bases respectively, with 11 bases between them. CDR3 loop: CASSGQYYEQYF. The CDR3 DNA is TGTGCCAGCTCCGGACAGTACTACGAGCAGTACTTC.

V gene TRBV14 combines with J gene TRBJ2-1; 7 bases fit TRBD2. The germline V gene has CDR1 SGHDN and CDR2 FVKESK. The CDR3 is 15 residues long. The junction had 7 bases not matched to a gene; V was cut back by 6 bases and J by 2 bases. CDR3 DNA: TGTGCCAGCAGTCGAGGGCTAGCGGCCTACAATGAGCAGTTCTTC. It is translated as CASSRGLAAYNEQFF. Variable domain in full (rest from reference TRBV14 and TRBJ2-1): EAGVTQFPSHSVIEKGQTVTLRCDPISGHDNLYWYRRVMGKEIKFLLHFVKESKQDESGMPNNRFLAERTGGTYSTLKVQPAELEDSGVYFCASSRGLAAYNEQFFGPGTRLTVL.

The CDR3 region has the DNA TGTGCCACCAGCAGAGGACAGTCAACTGGAAACACCATATATTTT. It is translated as CATSRGQSTGNTIYF. The chain has TRBV15 and TRBJ1-3; maybe TRBD1 (5 bases). The CDR3 contains 15 residues. V was pared by 1 base and J by 2 bases, with 9 bases between. Germline V lookup: CDR1 LNHNV, CDR2 YYDKDF (reference sequence).

CDR3: CASSFASGGGYEQYF. As DNA, the CDR3 is TGTGCCAGCAGCTTCGCAAGCGGGGGAGGATACGAGCAGTACTTC. V usage is TRBV11-2 and J usage is TRBJ2-7; 8 bases agree with TRBD2. Germline V gives CDR1 SGHAT, CDR2 FQNNGV. The J segment lost 4 bases and the V segment lost 3 bases, leaving 8 bases of the junction unmatched. The CDR3 covers 15 residues. Based on the CDR3 plus reference TRBV11-2 and TRBJ2-7, the full variable domain is EAGVAQSPRYKIIEKRQSVAFWCNPISGHATLYWYQQILGQGPKLLIQFQNNGVVDDSQLPKDRFSAERLKGVDSTLKIQPAKLEDSAVYLCASSFASGGGYEQYFGPGTRLTVT.

This clone was counted once. This chain connects TRBV18 to TRBJ2-1; weak D call: TRBD2 (6 bases). Trimming removed 5 bases at V and 8 bases at J, with 13 bases between. The CDR3 spans 13 residues. In germline, CDR1 is KGHSH, CDR2 LQKENI. The CDR3 DNA follows: TGTGCCAGCTCATCCCCGACTAGGGATGAGCAGTTCTTC. Its translation is CASSSPTRDEQFF.

This clone occurred a few times. CDR3 nucleotide sequence: TGTGCCAGCAGTCGGACAGGGAGCCAGCCCCAGCATTTT. It codes for CASSRTGSQPQHF. The chain employs TRBV6-6 and TRBJ1-5, with 8 bases identical to TRBD1. V was clipped by 5 bases and J by 7 bases; unmatched bases: 4. The CDR3 runs to 13 residues. Germline CDR1 and CDR2: MNHNY and SVGAGI (reference sequence).

The gene calls are TRBV5-5 and TRBJ1-5; the D gene is possibly TRBD1 (5 bases). V lost 1 base to trimming and J lost 5 bases, with 13 bases between them. There are 15 residues in the CDR3. Germline V lookup: CDR1 SGHKS, CDR2 YYEKEE (reference sequence). Here the CDR3 reads CASSLPGGGDQPQHF. The DNA of the CDR3 is TGTGCCAGCAGCTTGCCTGGGGGGGGAGATCAGCCCCAGCATTTT. Using reference TRBV5-5 and TRBJ1-5 for the parts outside the CDR3, the full variable domain is DAGVTQSPTHLIKTRGQQVTLRCSPISGHKSVSWYQQVLGQGPQFIFQYYEKEERGRGNFPDRFSARQFPNYSSELNVNALLLGDSALYLCASSLPGGGDQPQHFGDGTRLSIL.

This rearrangement joins TRBV19 to TRBJ1-4; TRBD1 aligns across 7 bases. Germline CDR1 LNHDA, CDR2 SQIVND (reference sequence). This CDR3 comprises 14 residues. Trimming at V came to 7 bases and at J to 8 bases, leaving 10 bases not matched to a gene. The CDR3, as DNA: TGTGCCAGTAATCAAATGACAGGGCGGGAAAAACTGTTTTTT. Protein: CASNQMTGREKLFF.

A few counts support this clone. The chain is built from TRBV27 and TRBJ1-3; maybe TRBD1 (5 bases). V lost 5 bases to trimming and J lost 4 bases, with 12 bases between them. This CDR3 has 14 amino acids. In germline, CDR1 is MNHEY, CDR2 SMNVEV (reference sequence). The CDR3 here is CASSPRQSGNTIYF. CDR3 bases: TGTGCCAGCAGTCCAAGACAGTCCGGAAACACCATATATTTT.

This chain uses TRBV27 with TRBJ2-1; TRBD2 agrees at 8 bases. This CDR3 contains 17 residues. V lost 5 bases, J lost 1 base, and 10 bases stayed unmatched. Germline V gene lookup returns CDR1 MNHEY and CDR2 SMNVEV (reference sequence). The CDR3 DNA reads as TGTGCCAGCAGTAAAACCTTAGCGGGAAAGTCCTACAATGAGCAGTTCTTC. It translates to CASSKTLAGKSYNEQFF.

The chain couples TRBV27 to TRBJ2-7, with TRBD1 matching over 12 bases. In germline, CDR1 is MNHEY, CDR2 SMNVEV (reference sequence). The CDR3 runs to 15 residues. Unmatched junction bases numbered 5, after V lost 4 bases and J lost 4 bases. The CDR3 coding sequence is TGTGCCAGCAGTTCCGGGACAGGGGGCTGGTACGAGCAGTACTTC. This gives the protein CASSSGTGGWYEQYF.

V usage is TRBV2 and J usage is TRBJ2-2, with D perhaps TRBD1 (5 bases). The V gene's germline CDR1 is SNHLY and CDR2 FYNNEI. With 1 base removed from V and 2 bases from J, the gap between germline ends came to 14 bases. CDR3 length equals 17 residues. The DNA for the CDR3 is TGTGCCAGCAGTGAAGAGGCTTTTGGACAAAACACCGGGGAGCTGTTTTTT. Encoded protein: CASSEEAFGQNTGELFF.

This chain connects TRBV6-1 to TRBJ2-7; tentative D call: TRBD2 (5 bases). Trimming took 0 bases from V and 6 from J, leaving 18 bases between them. The CDR3 totals 16 residues. CDR1 and CDR2 (germline): MNHNS, SASEGT. CDR3: CASSEAPGVEFGEQYF. The CDR3 coding sequence is TGTGCCAGCAGTGAAGCGCCCGGGGTTGAATTTGGCGAGCAGTACTTC.

V is TRBV2 and J is TRBJ2-1; the match to TRBD2 covers 9 bases. The CDR3 contains 15 residues. Trimming cost V 6 bases and J 6 bases; bases outside gene matches: 9. CDR1 SNHLY and CDR2 FYNNEI come from the germline V gene. The CDR3 here is CASRDSGRMFNEQFF. CDR3 DNA: TGTGCCAGCAGGGATAGCGGGAGAATGTTCAATGAGCAGTTCTTC.

Only one count was recorded for this clone. V is TRBV5-5 and J is TRBJ2-1, with 7 bases that match TRBD2. The length of the CDR3 is 15 residues. Trimming removed 5 bases from V and 2 bases from J; junction bases left unmatched: 7. The V gene's germline CDR1 is SGHKS and CDR2 YYEKEE (reference sequence). The CDR3 DNA is TGTGCCAGCAGAGTAGCGGGCCCGACCTACAATGAGCAGTTCTTC. It yields the protein CASRVAGPTYNEQFF.

This sequence joins TRBV27 and TRBJ2-3; 7 positions match TRBD2. V lost 5 bases to trimming and J lost 7 bases; unmatched junction nucleotides: 15. CDR3 length: 16 residues. Germline CDR1 reads MNHEY; CDR2 reads SMNVEV (reference sequence). CDR3 sequence reads: CASSTLRDYGRNTQYF. CDR3 in DNA: TGTGCCAGCAGTACACTCCGGGACTACGGCAGGAATACGCAGTATTTT.

The V gene is TRBV7-9, the J gene TRBJ1-2, with D hard to call. Germline lookup yields CDR1 SEHNR and CDR2 FQNEAQ (reference sequence). This CDR3 spans 13 amino acids. With 7 bases removed from V and 7 bases from J, the gap between germline ends came to 16 bases. The DNA for the CDR3 is TGTGCCAGCACTTCGACCGCGGTAGCTGGCTACACCTTC. Translated, it gives CASTSTAVAGYTF.

This chain joins TRBV11-2 and TRBJ2-7, with TRBD1 matching over 12 bases. The germline CDR1 and CDR2 sequences are SGHAT and FQNNGV. V lost 6 bases, J lost 6 bases, and 9 bases stayed unmatched. CDR3 length equals 15 residues. CDR3 loop: CASRRDRGRTGEQYF. The CDR3, as DNA: TGTGCCAGCAGAAGGGACAGGGGGCGAACGGGCGAGCAGTACTTC.

The CDR3 sequence: CASSPSSNPEGEQYF. CDR3 in DNA: TGTGCCAGCAGCCCTAGTTCTAACCCGGAGGGCGAGCAGTACTTC. This rearrangement joins TRBV14 to TRBJ2-7; possible D gene TRBD2, 6 bases. Trimming removed 4 bases from V and 6 bases from J, with 19 bases in between. Germline CDR1 is SGHDN and CDR2 is FVKESK. The CDR3 totals 15 residues.

The chain joins TRBV10-3 to TRBJ1-2; 7 bases are a match to TRBD1. Germline CDR1 ENHRY, CDR2 SYGVKD. The V segment lost 2 bases and the J segment 3 bases; nucleotides outside the gene matches: 6. There are 15 residues in the CDR3. The CDR3 DNA reads TGTGCCATCAGTGAGGAAACAGGGGCCTACTATGGCTACACCTTC. Translating it yields CAISEETGAYYGYTF.

The chain recombines TRBV1 with TRBJ2-7; the table's D gene call, TRBD2, was not cross checked with the DNA. TRBV1 is marked as a pseudogene. The CDR3 is 16 amino acids. CDR3 coding DNA: TGCACCAGCAGCCAAGATCGGCCTAGCGGGGAATACGAGCAGTACTTC. Translation: CTSSQDRPSGEYEQYF.

This clone appeared once. This chain uses TRBV11-2 with TRBJ2-7; 8 bases align to TRBD1. V lost 2 bases to trimming and J lost 6 bases; unmatched junction nucleotides: 12. Germline-derived CDR1 and CDR2 are SGHAT and FQNNGV. The CDR3 contains 16 residues. CDR3 sequence: CASSLWAGQAYGEQYF. The CDR3 nucleotides read TGTGCCAGCAGCTTATGGGCGGGACAGGCCTATGGCGAGCAGTACTTC.